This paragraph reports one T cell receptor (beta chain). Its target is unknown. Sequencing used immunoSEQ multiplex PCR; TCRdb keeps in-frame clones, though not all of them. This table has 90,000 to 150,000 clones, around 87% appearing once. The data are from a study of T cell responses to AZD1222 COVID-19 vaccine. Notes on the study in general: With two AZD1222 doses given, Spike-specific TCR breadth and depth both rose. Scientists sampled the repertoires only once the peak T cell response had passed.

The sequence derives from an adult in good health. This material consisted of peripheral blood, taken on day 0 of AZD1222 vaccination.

CDR3 residues: CASSLDGQGAKAFF. For the CDR3, the DNA is TGTGCCAGCAGCTTGGACGGACAGGGGGCGAAAGCTTTCTTT. The chain links TRBV5-8 to TRBJ1-1; 11 nucleotides align to TRBD1. This CDR3 has 14 amino acids. Trimming removed 0 bases from V and 9 bases from J; junction bases left unmatched: 4. CDR1 and CDR2 (germline): SGHTS, YDEGEE.